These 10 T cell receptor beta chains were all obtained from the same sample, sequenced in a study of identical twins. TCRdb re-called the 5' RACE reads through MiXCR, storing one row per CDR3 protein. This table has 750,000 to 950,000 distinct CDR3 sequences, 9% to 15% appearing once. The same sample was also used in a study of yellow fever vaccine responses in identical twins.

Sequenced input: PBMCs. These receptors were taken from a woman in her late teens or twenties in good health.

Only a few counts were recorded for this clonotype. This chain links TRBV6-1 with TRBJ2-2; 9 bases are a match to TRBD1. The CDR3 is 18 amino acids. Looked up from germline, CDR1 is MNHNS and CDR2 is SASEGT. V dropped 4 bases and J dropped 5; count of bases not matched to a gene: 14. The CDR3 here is CASSALTGTGLNTGELFF. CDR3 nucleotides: TGTGCCAGCAGTGCCCTTACCGGGACAGGGTTAAATACCGGGGAGCTGTTTTTT.

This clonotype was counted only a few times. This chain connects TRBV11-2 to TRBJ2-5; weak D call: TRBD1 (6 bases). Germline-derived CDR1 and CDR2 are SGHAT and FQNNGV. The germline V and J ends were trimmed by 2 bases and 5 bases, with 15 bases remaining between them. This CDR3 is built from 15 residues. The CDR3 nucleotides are TGTGCCAGCAGCTTAAGGCAGGGGTTTCGGGAGACCCAGTACTTC. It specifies CASSLRQGFRETQYF.

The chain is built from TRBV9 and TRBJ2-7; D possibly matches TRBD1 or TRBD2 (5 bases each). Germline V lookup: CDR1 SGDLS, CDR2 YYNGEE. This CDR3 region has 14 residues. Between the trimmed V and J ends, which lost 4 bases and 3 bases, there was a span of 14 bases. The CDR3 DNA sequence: TGTGCCAGCAGCCCTGGGACCCTAGACTACGAGCAGTACTTC. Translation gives CASSPGTLDYEQYF.

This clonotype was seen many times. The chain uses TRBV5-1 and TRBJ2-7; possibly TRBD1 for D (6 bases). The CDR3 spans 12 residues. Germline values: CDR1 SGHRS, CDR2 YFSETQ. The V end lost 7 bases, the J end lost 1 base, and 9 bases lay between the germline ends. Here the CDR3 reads CASWDTSYEQYF. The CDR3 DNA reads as TGCGCCAGCTGGGACACTTCCTACGAGCAGTACTTC.

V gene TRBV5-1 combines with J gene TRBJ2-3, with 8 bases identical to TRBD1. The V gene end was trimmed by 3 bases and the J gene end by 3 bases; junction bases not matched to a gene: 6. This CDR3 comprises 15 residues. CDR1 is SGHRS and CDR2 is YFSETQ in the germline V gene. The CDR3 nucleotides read TGCGCCAGCAGCTCCAACAGACAGGGGACAGATACGCAGTATTTT. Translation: CASSSNRQGTDTQYF. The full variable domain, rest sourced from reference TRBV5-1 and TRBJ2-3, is KAGVTQTPRYLIKTRGQQVTLSCSPISGHRSVSWYQQTPGQGLQFLFEYFSETQRNKGNFPGRFSGRQFSNSRSEMNVSTLELGDSALYLCASSSNRQGTDTQYFGPGTRLTVL.

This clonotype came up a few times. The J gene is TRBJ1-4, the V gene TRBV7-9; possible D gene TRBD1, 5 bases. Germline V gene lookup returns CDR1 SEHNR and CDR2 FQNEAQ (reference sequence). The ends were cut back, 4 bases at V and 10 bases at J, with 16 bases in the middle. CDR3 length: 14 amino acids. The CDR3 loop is CASSSSGGRAKLFF. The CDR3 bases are TGTGCCAGCAGCTCCAGCGGGGGACGGGCAAAACTGTTTTTT. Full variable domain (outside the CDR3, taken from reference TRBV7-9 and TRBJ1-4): DTGVSQNPRHKITKRGQNVTFRCDPISEHNRLYWYRQTLGQGPEFLTYFQNEAQLEKSRLLSDRFSAERPKGSFSTLEIQRTEQGDSAMYLCASSSSGGRAKLFFGSGTQLSVL.

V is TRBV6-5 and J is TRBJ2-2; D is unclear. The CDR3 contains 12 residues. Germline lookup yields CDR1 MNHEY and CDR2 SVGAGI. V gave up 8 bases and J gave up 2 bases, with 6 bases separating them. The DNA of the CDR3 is TGTGCCAGCTTGTCAAACACCGGGGAGCTGTTTTTT. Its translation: CASLSNTGELFF.

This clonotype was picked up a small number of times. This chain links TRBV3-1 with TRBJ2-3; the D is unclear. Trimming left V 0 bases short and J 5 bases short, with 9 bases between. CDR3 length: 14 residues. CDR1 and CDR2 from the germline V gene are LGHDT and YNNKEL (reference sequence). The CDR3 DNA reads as TGTGCCAGCAGCCAAGATTTGAGAGGAGATACGCAGTATTTT. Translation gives CASSQDLRGDTQYF.

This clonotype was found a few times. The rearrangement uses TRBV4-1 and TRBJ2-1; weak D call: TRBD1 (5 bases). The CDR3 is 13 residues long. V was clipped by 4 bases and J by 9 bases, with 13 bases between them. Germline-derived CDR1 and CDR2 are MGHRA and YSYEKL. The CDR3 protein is CASSLNIGAEQFF. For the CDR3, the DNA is TGCGCCAGCAGCCTCAATATAGGGGCTGAGCAGTTCTTC.

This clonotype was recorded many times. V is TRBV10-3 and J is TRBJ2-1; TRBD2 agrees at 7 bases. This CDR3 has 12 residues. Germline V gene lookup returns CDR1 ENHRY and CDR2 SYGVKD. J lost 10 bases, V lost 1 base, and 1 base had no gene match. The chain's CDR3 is CAISEYGGEQFF. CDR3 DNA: TGTGCCATCAGTGAGTACGGGGGGGAGCAGTTCTTC.